This TCR beta chain was sequenced during a study of blood T cell repertoires in COVID-19. Repertoires were generated with immunoSEQ multiplex PCR, while TCRdb's copy carries only in-frame clones and drops some. In the table there are 85,000 to 90,000 clones, over 80% of which are singletons. Trimming removed 5 bases from V and 2 bases from J; junction bases left unmatched: 5. From germline, CDR1 is MDHEN and CDR2 SYDVKM. This CDR3 contains 14 residues. This clone was seen a few times. Sequencing was performed on peripheral blood. The chain couples TRBV28 to TRBJ2-7, with 8 bases identical to TRBD1. This clonotype originated in a human donor in a cohort sampled during active COVID-19. The CDR3 DNA reads as TGTGCCAGCAGTAACAGGGGGAAAGCCTACGAGCAGTACTTC. It is translated as CASSNRGKAYEQYF.